The 13 T cell receptor beta chains below come from one sample, sequenced in a study of cytomegalovirus exposure and HLA in healthy donors. The PCR contained 60 Vbeta and 13 Jbeta primers. Clones were sequenced by immunoSEQ multiplex PCR, and TCRdb holds only the in-frame ones, with some missing. There are around 91,000 clones in the sample; 70% to 85% occur only once, and around 1.9% lies in the top ten. The sample comprised PBMCs. The receptor source for this set is a man aged 18 to 35 in good health and CMV-seronegative.

The rearrangement links TRBV5-6 to TRBJ2-4; D possibly corresponds to TRBD1 (6 bases). The CDR3 is 16 residues long. Germline V gene sequence: CDR1 SGHDT, CDR2 YYEEEE. Between the trimmed V and J ends, which lost 4 bases and 0 bases, there was a span of 14 bases. The CDR3 protein is CASSPDRQVAKNIQYF. CDR3 nucleotides: TGTGCCAGCAGCCCGGATAGACAGGTAGCCAAAAACATTCAGTACTTC.

The genes are TRBV9 and TRBJ2-7; 10 bases map to TRBD1. The germline gives CDR1 SGDLS, CDR2 YYNGEE. The CDR3 spans 14 residues. J lost 7 bases, V lost 0 bases, and 4 bases had no gene match. The CDR3 protein is CASSVGGQGREQYF. The DNA for the CDR3 is TGTGCCAGCAGCGTAGGGGGACAGGGGAGGGAGCAGTACTTC.

This chain connects TRBV19 to TRBJ1-2; unclear D gene. This CDR3 has 12 amino acids. Germline V CDR1 and CDR2: LNHDA, SQIVND (reference sequence). The V and J ends lost 8 bases and 13 bases respectively, with 20 bases between them. The CDR3 protein is CASAAPRSFGTF. In nucleotides, the CDR3 is TGTGCCAGTGCGGCGCCCCGAAGCTTTGGCACCTTC.

This clone was seen only a few times. This sequence joins TRBV11-2 and TRBJ1-5; D is possibly TRBD1 (5 bases). Trimming removed 3 bases from V and 4 bases from J, with 16 bases in between. This CDR3 is 16 amino acids long. From germline, CDR1 is SGHAT and CDR2 FQNNGV. CDR3 loop: CASSFAAGRANQPQHF. The CDR3 DNA is TGTGCCAGCAGCTTTGCGGCAGGGAGGGCAAATCAGCCCCAGCATTTT.

This chain links TRBV15 with TRBJ1-4; 10 bases line up with TRBD1. Trimming removed 3 bases from V and 2 bases from J; junction bases left unmatched: 6. The germline gives CDR1 LNHNV, CDR2 YYDKDF (reference sequence). CDR3 length: 17 residues. The CDR3 DNA reads TGTGCCACCAGCAGGGGGGACAGGGGAGGCACTAATGAAAAACTGTTTTTT. This sequence encodes CATSRGDRGGTNEKLFF.

The chain is built from TRBV30 and TRBJ1-5, with D possibly matching TRBD1 (5 bases). The CDR3 has 13 residues. The V end was cut by 1 base, the J end by 12 bases, with 16 bases between. Germline V lookup: CDR1 GTSNPN, CDR2 SVGIG (reference sequence). CDR3 nucleotide sequence: TGTGCCTGGAGTGAACAGGCAAAGTCAGGCCAGCATTTT. This encodes CAWSEQAKSGQHF.

Only one count was recorded for this clone. This chain joins TRBV6-4 and TRBJ2-1, with 8 nucleotides matching TRBD2. Germline V gene sequence: CDR1 MRHNA, CDR2 SNTAGT. Trimming removed 0 bases from V and 11 bases from J; junction bases left unmatched: 12. This CDR3 region has 16 residues. In DNA, the CDR3 is TGTGCCAGCAGTGACTCGATACCCCCGGGACTAGGCAAGCAGTTCTTC. Translation gives CASSDSIPPGLGKQFF.

V and J are TRBV11-2 and TRBJ2-5; TRBD2 might be the D (7 bases). The germline V gene has CDR1 SGHAT and CDR2 FQNNGV. The V end lost 4 bases, the J end lost 2 bases, and 20 bases lay between the germline ends. The CDR3 length is 17 residues. The CDR3 DNA sequence: TGTGCCAGCAGCTCCCGGGGGGCGGCTAGCGGACAAGAGACCCAGTACTTC. Encoded protein: CASSSRGAASGQETQYF.

This chain uses TRBV2 with TRBJ2-3; tentative D call: TRBD1 (5 bases). CDR1 is SNHLY and CDR2 is FYNNEI in the germline V gene. This CDR3 has 12 amino acids. V lost 7 bases, J lost 2 bases, and 7 bases lay in between. CDR3 DNA sequence: TGTGCCAGCAAGGACACCACAGATACGCAGTATTTT. It codes for CASKDTTDTQYF.

The chain has TRBV28 and TRBJ2-5; TRBD1 aligns across 8 bases. V was pared by 6 bases and J by 4 bases, with 7 bases of the junction left unmatched. The length of the CDR3 is 14 residues. In germline, CDR1 is MDHEN, CDR2 SYDVKM. The CDR3 nucleotides are TGTGCCAGCAGGGCAGGGGGCTCAATAGAGACCCAGTACTTC. Amino acid sequence: CASRAGGSIETQYF.

The CDR3 sequence is CASSPVGVYSNQPQHF. CDR3 nucleotides: TGTGCCAGCAGCCCTGTAGGGGTCTATAGCAATCAGCCCCAGCATTTT. This chain connects TRBV28 to TRBJ1-5, with TRBD1 as a possible D gene (5 bases). The CDR3 extends over 16 amino acids. The germline gives CDR1 MDHEN, CDR2 SYDVKM. V gave up 6 bases and J gave up 0 bases, with 15 bases separating them. The variable domain in full, with the rest retrieved from reference TRBV28 and TRBJ1-5, is DVKVTQSSRYLVKRTGEKVFLECVQDMDHENMFWYRQDPGLGLRLIYFSYDVKMKEKGDIPEGYSVSREKKERFSLILESASTNQTSMYLCASSPVGVYSNQPQHFGDGTRLSIL.

The chain combines TRBV9 with TRBJ1-2; 10 nucleotides line up with TRBD1. Germline V gives CDR1 SGDLS, CDR2 YYNGEE. The CDR3 sequence is 13 residues long. The trim removed 5 bases at V and 8 bases at J, leaving 6 bases unmatched. The CDR3 is CASSRQGARGYTF. DNA of the CDR3: TGTGCCAGCAGTCGACAGGGGGCTCGGGGCTACACCTTC.

CDR3 in amino acids: CASSFGRDSPLHF. CDR3 in DNA: TGTGCCAGCAGCTTCGGTCGAGATTCACCCCTCCACTTT. The V call is TRBV7-9, the J call TRBJ1-6; D gene uncertain. This CDR3 contains 13 residues. Germline values: CDR1 SEHNR, CDR2 FQNEAQ (reference sequence). Between the trimmed V and J ends, which lost 3 bases and 8 bases, there was a span of 8 bases.